A selection of T cell receptor beta chains follows, all from one sample in a study of blood T cells in healthy people across ages. TCRdb recomputed calls from the 5' RACE reads with MiXCR, one row per CDR3 protein. This repertoire shows 1,800,000 or so distinct CDR3 sequences, more than 35% found once; its top ten account for 23%. The sample consisted of blood. The source of these receptors is a human donor in good health. The CDR3 runs from the conserved cysteine through the conserved F or W. A D gene is named only where the DNA matches it firmly. Clone size is shown for a subset of rows, as once, few, many or a class of expanded clone.

j_call	clone_size	d_call	v_call	cdr3_nt	cdr3_aa
TRBJ2-2	NA	NA	TRBV4-3	TGCGCCAGCAGCCAAGGGTCGGACAACACCGGGGAACTGGTTTTT	CASSQGSDNTGELVF
TRBJ2-4	NA	NA	TRBV4-3	TGCGCCAGCAGCCAAGAAGGCCTAGCCGGAAACATTCAGTACTTC	CASSQEGLAGNIQYF
TRBJ2-1	NA	NA	TRBV12-3/TRBV12-4	TGTGCCAGCAGTTTAATTTGGGGAAGCGGACGGTACTCCTACAATGAGCAGTTCTTC	CASSLIWGSGRYSYNEQFF
TRBJ1-1	NA	NA	TRBV12-3/TRBV12-4	TGTGCCAGCAGTCCAGGGTCGTCTGAAGCTTTCTTT	CASSPGSSEAFF
TRBJ2-7	NA	NA	TRBV28	TGTGCCAGCAGTTTCGACGGTAACTACGAGCAGTACTTC	CASSFDGNYEQYF
TRBJ2-5	few	TRBD1	TRBV29-1	TGCAGCGTTGCGCCTCGACAGGGTACCCAAGAGACCAAGTACTTC	CSVAPRQGTQETKYF
TRBJ2-7	NA	TRBD1	TRBV20-1	TGCAGTGCTAGAGATCTAAGGACAGGTTTTAGCTCCTACGAGCAGTACTTC	CSARDLRTGFSSYEQYF
TRBJ1-4	NA	NA	TRBV6-5	TGTGCCAGCAGTTACTCAGGGAGGGGGACTGAAAAACTGTTTTTT	CASSYSGRGTEKLFF
TRBJ2-5	NA	NA	TRBV11-2	TGTGCCAGCAGCCGAAGGGGGGGAACAGGGGAGATCCAGTACTTC	CASSRRGGTGEIQYF
TRBJ1-1	NA	TRBD1	TRBV29-1	TGCAGCGTCGACCAGGGGGACACTGAAGCTTTCTTT	CSVDQGDTEAFF
TRBJ2-3	NA	NA	TRBV12-3/TRBV12-4	TGTGCCAGCAGTTATCTCCCCGGGACCCCAGATGGGTATTTT	CASSYLPGTPDGYF
TRBJ2-5	NA	NA	TRBV7-9	TGTGCCAGCAGCTTATTACGGAACAGTGCAGTTAACCAAGAGACCCAGTACTTC	CASSLLRNSAVNQETQYF
TRBJ1-1	NA	TRBD1	TRBV30	TGTGCCTGGAGTGTGGCAGGGGGTGTAGTGAACACTGAAGCTTTCTTT	CAWSVAGGVVNTEAFF
TRBJ2-5	NA	NA	TRBV5-1	TGCGCCAGCAGCGTGACAAACGGGGCGGGTGAGCAGTACTTC	CASSVTNGAGEQYF
TRBJ2-7	few	TRBD2	TRBV10-3	TGTGCCATCAGTGAGGCCCTTAGCGGGGGGCCGGGCGAGCAGTACTTC	CAISEALSGGPGEQYF
TRBJ2-3	many	TRBD2	TRBV2	TGTGCCAGCAGTTCCCCCGGACTAGCTTCGAAGACAGATACGCAGTATTTT	CASSSPGLASKTDTQYF
TRBJ1-2	NA	NA	TRBV20-1	TGCAGTGCCACCCCGGCAGGGGCGGGCTATGGCTACACCTTC	CSATPAGAGYGYTF
TRBJ2-5	NA	NA	TRBV7-2	TGTGCCAGCAGCCTCACCTCAGGGACCCAGCAGTACTTC	CASSLTSGTQQYF
TRBJ2-1	NA	NA	TRBV7-9	TGTACCAGCAGCTTAGTGAAGAGCAATGAGCAGTTCTTC	CTSSLVKSNEQFF
TRBJ2-3	NA	NA	TRBV14	TGTGCCAGCAGCCGGGTTCGCCCCGCAGATACGCAGTATTTT	CASSRVRPADTQYF
TRBJ2-5	NA	TRBD2	TRBV5-6	TGTGCCAGCAGCTGGTGGACTAGCTCGGAAGAGACCCAGTACTTC	CASSWWTSSEETQYF
TRBJ1-2	NA	TRBD1	TRBV24-1	TGTGCCACCAGTGATGAGGGGGCCGGTGGCTACACCTTC	CATSDEGAGGYTF
TRBJ2-4	NA	NA	TRBV18	TGTGCCAGCTCGCGAGGGACGGTGGGATCCTACGGGCAGTACTTC	CASSRGTVGSYGQYF
TRBJ1-1	NA	NA	TRBV6-2/TRBV6-3	TGTGCCAGCAGTTATAGGGTTTTCGCTGAAGCTTTCTTT	CASSYRVFAEAFF
TRBJ2-3	NA	NA	TRBV29-1	TGCAGCGTTGAACGTGGCCCAGGGGATCTCACAGATACGCAGTATTTT	CSVERGPGDLTDTQYF
TRBJ1-4	NA	TRBD1	TRBV12-3/TRBV12-4	TGTGCCAGCAGTTTTCCCACTGGGACAGGGAATGAAAAACTGTTTTTT	CASSFPTGTGNEKLFF
TRBJ2-2	few	NA	TRBV29-1	TGCAGCGTTGACAGGGGCACCGGGGAGCTGTTTTTT	CSVDRGTGELFF
TRBJ2-6	NA	NA	TRBV5-1	TGCGCCAGCAGCGGGGGGACGGCTAGAGCTGGGGCCAACGTCCTGACTTTC	CASSGGTARAGANVLTF
TRBJ2-7	many	TRBD1	TRBV5-1	TGCGCCAGCAGCTTGGCCGACCAGGGGGCTACCTACGAGCAGTACTTC	CASSLADQGATYEQYF
TRBJ2-1	few	NA	TRBV3-1	TGTGCCAGCAGCCCTACCCAAGACAGTTACAATGAGCAGTTCTTC	CASSPTQDSYNEQFF
TRBJ1-2	many	NA	TRBV28	TGTGCCAGCAGTTCGAGGGACTATGGCTACACCTTC	CASSSRDYGYTF
TRBJ1-6	NA	TRBD1	TRBV12-3/TRBV12-4	TGTGCCAGCAGTTCTGGACAGGGTTATTCACCCCTCCACTTT	CASSSGQGYSPLHF
TRBJ1-1	few	NA	TRBV6-1	TGTGCCAGCAGTGCTACAGTTATGAACACTGAAGCTTTCTTT	CASSATVMNTEAFF
TRBJ1-2	NA	NA	TRBV28	TGTGCCAGCAGCCTCCCCCTCACAGGGACCTATGGCTACACCTTC	CASSLPLTGTYGYTF
TRBJ2-7	few	NA	TRBV5-5	TGTGCCAGCACGGAACCCGATCTCCCCTACGAGCAGTACTTC	CASTEPDLPYEQYF
TRBJ1-2	NA	NA	TRBV3-1	TGTACCAGCAGCCTCGGCCCGGGGATAGCCATCGATGGCTACACCTTC	CTSSLGPGIAIDGYTF
TRBJ1-1	NA	NA	TRBV4-3	TGCGCCAGCAGCCAAGATCTTACAGCCCTGGGGACTGAAGCTTTCTTT	CASSQDLTALGTEAFF
TRBJ1-1	NA	NA	TRBV5-1	TGCGCCAGCAGCTTGACTGACAGGACTTTGAACACTGAAGCTTTCTTT	CASSLTDRTLNTEAFF
TRBJ2-3	once	NA	TRBV7-9	TGTGCCAGCAGTCATAAGGGGCACAGCACAGATACGCAGTATTTT	CASSHKGHSTDTQYF
TRBJ2-1	NA	NA	TRBV29-1	TGCAGCGCCCGAGCTGTCAGCTCCTACAATGAGCAGTTCTTC	CSARAVSSYNEQFF
TRBJ2-7	NA	TRBD2	TRBV20-1	TGCAGTGCTAGATTAGCGGGGAGGCTCAGGAACGAGCAGTACTTC	CSARLAGRLRNEQYF
TRBJ2-7	few	NA	TRBV29-1	TGCAGCGTTGGTTACGGCTCCTACGAGCAGTACTTC	CSVGYGSYEQYF
TRBJ2-1	NA	TRBD1	TRBV29-1	TGCAGCGGATCCGGGACAGGGTTCAATGAGCAGTTCTTC	CSGSGTGFNEQFF
TRBJ2-1	few	TRBD2	TRBV10-3	TGTGCCATCAGGGCTGGACTAGCGGGGGGCCTTCGTGAGCAGTTCTTC	CAIRAGLAGGLREQFF
TRBJ1-1	once	NA	TRBV27	TGTGCCAGCAGTCCAGGACAGCTGAGAGAAGCTTTCTTT	CASSPGQLREAFF
TRBJ1-2	few	NA	TRBV2	TGTGCCAGCAGTGAATTGGGCAGGGGCTACACCTTC	CASSELGRGYTF